The clone carrying this T cell receptor beta chain showed up just once. What it recognizes is unknown. Using immunoSEQ multiplex PCR, the repertoire was profiled, and TCRdb retains in-frame clones only, with some absent. The sample holds about 85,000 clones; around 90% are singletons and the top ten take about 8%. The data were obtained in a study of graft-versus-host responses after intestinal transplantation. Study information: Among the recipients, all got anti-thymocyte globulin induction and then tacrolimus and steroids for around 3 years. The study, taken as a whole, reports: GvH clone levels peaked in circulation, and this peak was associated with early post-transplant HvG declines. Marrow from the recipient contained GvH clones, some of which had appeared first in ileum or blood.

Germline assignment: CDR1 SGHAT and CDR2 FQNNGV. V gave up 1 base and J gave up 3 bases, with 16 bases separating them. The CDR3 sequence is 16 residues long. The material sequenced was unstimulated CD8+ T cells sorted from spleen or lymph node cells, taken before transplant. J is TRBJ2-7 and V is TRBV11-2; D is possibly TRBD2 (6 bases). The TCR sequence derives from a human donor who was the organ donor for an intestinal transplant. CDR3 nucleotide sequence: TGTGCCAGCAGCTTAGTATTTAGCGGCCGGGGCTACGAGCAGTACTTC. Translated, it gives CASSLVFSGRGYEQYF.